This T cell receptor beta chain was captured in a study of shared clonotypes between healthy human individuals. Under the authors' procedure: Quality scores were absent from the junction-only immunoSEQ sequences, so filtering differed. Assay used: immunoSEQ multiplex PCR; TCRdb lists only in-frame clones, some missing. V and J calls and clone size come straight from that table; D and trimming were deduced from the DNA. The sample has about 490,000 clones, about 82% seen once; the top ten hold 13%. All participating donors were Caucasian adults from Nashville, Tennessee. About 83 million PBMCs served as the genomic DNA source for unsorted samples. Notes on this clone: Its cognate antigen is unknown.

Findings of the study overall: The study drew on few donors, limiting represented genetic and exposure-history diversity.

This CDR3 comprises 15 residues. Trimming pared 1 base from V and 4 bases from J, leaving 14 bases between. CDR1 is MGHRA, CDR2 YSYEKL, per germline. The J gene is TRBJ2-7, the V gene TRBV4-1; perhaps TRBD2 as D (6 bases). This clonotype originated in a woman between 40 and 50 years old in good health. Some clones in this sample may be carry-over from other donors' samples. The sample was PBMCs. CDR3 nucleotides: TGCGCCAGCAGCCAAGGGGATCTAGCGCCGTACGAGCAGTACTTC. Its translation: CASSQGDLAPYEQYF.